The T cell receptor beta chain under discussion was sequenced for a study of shared clonotypes between healthy human individuals (TCRdb year 2020). Broadly, across the study: A couple of women and a few men aged 18 to 49 years were included in the cohort. For each donor, CD4 naive and CD4 memory were each run on three plates, CD8 naive on two plates, and CD8 memory on one plate. To estimate repertoire size and how much clonotypes are shared between individuals, the study performed deep sequencing of blood TCR repertoires from a few healthy adults. Libraries were prepared and TCR repertoires were sequenced by different laboratories using diverse techniques, in order to increase sequencing depth and limit assay-specific biases. Each donor's leukapheresis produced roughly between about 0.9 and 9.5 billion PBMCs. The investigation overall reported the following: Pairwise subsampling led to the expectation that sequencing depth would affect the degree of clonotype sharing among donors. Estimated clonotype richness was generally larger for naive than for memory subsets. Clonotypes shared by all four sorted-subset donors showed higher generation probabilities than non-shared clonotypes. Because the study included only a small number of donors, the genetic and exposure-history diversity represented was limited. Incomplete sequencing was indicated by rarefaction of sorted-subset datasets, despite the large sequencing depth. Sampling was restricted to blood, and TCR repertoires in tissues likely differ from the TCR repertoires found in blood. Approximately 5% of naive CD4, 3% to 4% of naive CD8, 2% to 2.5% of memory CD4, and over 0.35% of memory CD8 clonotypes were shared across a few donors.

The donors were healthy, HIV-negative adults who had no recently reported acute infections or vaccinations. Every donor was a Caucasian adult living in Nashville, Tennessee, USA. CD4+ T cells were enriched through magnetic negative selection, after which naive cells were positively selected on CD45RA and the remaining negative fraction served as the memory subset. After blood collection by leukapheresis, PBMCs were isolated using Ficoll-Histopaque density gradient centrifugation and then cryopreserved in the vapor phase of liquid nitrogen. Purity and quantity of every magnetically sorted T cell population were checked by analytical flow cytometry. Each sorted fraction had its genomic DNA isolated and then quantified by UV absorbance on a Nanodrop 2000c. Per the germline V gene (reference sequence), SEHNR is the CDR1 and FQNEAQ is the CDR2. The CDR3 runs 14 amino acids, cysteine and phenylalanine included. Kept here is only the CDR3 DNA, which spans 42 bases and is read in frame from base 1. The trim is 5 bases for V and 8 bases for J, with a gap of 19 bases between the germline ends.

Using the deep immunoSEQ assay, TCR CDR3 regions were amplified from genomic DNA by multiplex PCR. Extracted genomic DNA from each cell subset was distributed evenly across all wells of several immunoSEQ 96-well plates, and each plate was treated as a replicate. For sorted subsets, around 0.2 ug of genomic DNA, equivalent to 25,000 to 35,000 T cell genomes, went into each replicate PCR. Purified libraries were measured with a Qubit 3.0 fluorometer, size-checked on a Bioanalyzer 2100, and measured again with the KAPA Library Quantification kit. A separate single-read 150-cycle Illumina NextSeq 550 flow cell was used to sequence each immunoSEQ 96-well plate. As for the authors' bioinformatics: Because the immunoSEQ output included only junctional sequences and no quality scores, the filtering could not be the same as the filtering used for full-length reads. To assign V/J genes and CDR3, sequences were annotated using PyIR, a Python wrapper for IgBLAST v1.9, with IMGT germline references. Any read was removed if the V/J assignment was weak (E-value above 1e-6), the CDR3 was missing, or the read contained stop codons, out-of-frame junctions, or ambiguous translated residues. V3J clonotypes were defined by identical inferred V gene, J gene, and CDR3 amino acid sequence. Percentage overlap between repertoires was computed as shared unique clonotypes divided by the size of the smaller repertoire. Repertoire richness was assessed with RTK rarefaction, the Chao1 estimator, and Recon v2.1 estimates of unobserved clonotypes. OLGA was used to compute generation probabilities for all TCRbeta clonotypes that the gDNA method yielded from a handful of donors. TCRdb carries this immuneACCESS record with in-frame sequences only. Its versions omit some clonotypes, under half of them owing to an unresolved V gene in the studies checked, with the rest unexplained. V, J and clone size are taken as reported in that table, and D and trimming were inferred from the DNA itself. In all, the sample holds around 1.4 million clones, and about 98.5% of those were seen once. The ten most abundant clones make up approximately 0.38% of the sample.

Points on this clone: There is no known antigen for this receptor. Per-base qualities were not stored, and no clone one base away is much larger.

The clonotype originates from a man younger than 40 in good health. The sequenced material came from naive CD4+ T cells sorted from blood. The cell subset or site label, read with the paper, signifies: CD45RA+ positively selected. Recombination linked TRBV7-9 to TRBJ2-7, with a tentative D gene TRBD1 over 6 matching bases. The DNA is TGTGCCAGCAGCGCCAGGGGCGGCGGGTGGCAGCAGTACTTC. It translates to CASSARGGGWQQYF.